One sample yielded the 29 T cell receptor beta chains listed below, sequenced in a study of OX40 agonist ivuxolimab in advanced cancers. Clones were sequenced by immunoSEQ multiplex PCR, and TCRdb holds only the in-frame ones, with some missing. In the table there are around 72,000 clones, 90% to 95% of which are singletons. Sequencing was performed on CD4+ or CD8+ T cells sorted from blood, taken in a trial of the OX40 agonist ivuxolimab. These receptors all stem from an adult with an advanced solid tumor such as melanoma, head and neck, liver or kidney cancer.

The gene calls are TRBV28 and TRBJ1-2, with TRBD1 matching over 8 bases. Trimming at V came to 4 bases and at J to 4 bases, leaving 5 bases not matched to a gene. Germline V lookup: CDR1 MDHEN, CDR2 SYDVKM. The CDR3 has 14 residues. This CDR3 reads CASSSGQGSYGYTF. Written as DNA, the CDR3 is TGTGCCAGCAGTTCCGGACAGGGATCCTATGGCTACACCTTC.

This rearrangement joins TRBV6-4 to TRBJ1-5; the match to TRBD1 covers 8 bases. This CDR3 is built from 13 residues. Trimming cost V 4 bases and J 5 bases; bases outside gene matches: 1. Germline V gene data show CDR1 as MRHNA and CDR2 as SNTAGT. In DNA form, the CDR3 reads TGTGCCAGCAGTGCGGACAGGGATCAGCCCCAGCATTTT. Translation gives CASSADRDQPQHF.

The genes are TRBV4-1 and TRBJ1-2, with a possible D match to TRBD1 (6 bases). The V and J ends lost 1 base and 3 bases respectively, with 18 bases between them. The CDR3 runs to 17 residues. Germline values: CDR1 MGHRA, CDR2 YSYEKL. The CDR3 nucleotides read TGCGCCAGCAGCCAAGTTTCCACAGGGAGAGGCGACTATGGCTACACCTTC. It yields the protein CASSQVSTGRGDYGYTF.

The V gene is TRBV19, the J gene TRBJ1-5; D is uncertain. The V gene lost 4 bases and the J gene lost 4 bases, with 11 bases spanning the gap. The CDR3 is made up of 14 amino acids. Germline CDR1 LNHDA, CDR2 SQIVND (reference sequence). The CDR3 sequence is CASSTVGGNQPQHF. The CDR3 bases are TGTGCCAGTAGTACTGTTGGAGGAAATCAGCCCCAGCATTTT.

This clone was seen only a few times. The chain joins TRBV7-9 to TRBJ2-5; no clear D gene. Germline values: CDR1 SEHNR, CDR2 FQNEAQ (reference sequence). CDR3 length: 12 residues. Trimming cost V 3 bases and J 5 bases, with 7 bases left between them. In DNA form, the CDR3 reads TGTGCCAGCAGCTTTATAGGCGAGACCCAGTACTTC. Translating it yields CASSFIGETQYF.

The gene calls are TRBV7-9 and TRBJ2-7; 9 nucleotides line up with TRBD1. The CDR3 covers 13 residues. J gave up 6 bases and V 5 bases, and 5 bases lay outside the gene matches. CDR1 is SEHNR, CDR2 FQNEAQ, per germline (reference sequence). The CDR3 nucleotides are TGTGCCAGCAGCGCAGGGACAGGGCTCGAGCAGTACTTC. Translation gives CASSAGTGLEQYF.

The V gene is TRBV11-3, the J gene TRBJ2-7, with unresolved D. V gave up 5 bases and J gave up 3 bases, with 8 bases separating them. The V gene's germline CDR1 is SGHNT and CDR2 YENEEA. The CDR3 has 12 residues. CDR3 DNA sequence: TGTGCCAGCAGCGACGACATCTACGAGCAGTACTTC. This translates into CASSDDIYEQYF.

V is TRBV6-1 and J is TRBJ2-7, with D unclear. Germline lookup yields CDR1 MNHNS and CDR2 SASEGT. The CDR3 is made up of 14 amino acids. Deletions cut 3 bases from V and 3 bases from J, with 12 bases between. The CDR3, as DNA: TGTGCCAGCAGTGAGCACCGCACAAACTACGAGCAGTACTTC. This gives the protein CASSEHRTNYEQYF.

V usage is TRBV7-2 and J usage is TRBJ2-7, with D maybe TRBD2 (5 bases). The CDR3 has 13 residues. Germline values: CDR1 SGHTA, CDR2 FQGNSA. Between the trimmed V and J ends, which lost 1 base and 6 bases, there was a span of 10 bases. The CDR3 sequence is CASSLDRRGEQYF. The CDR3 nucleotides are TGTGCCAGCAGCTTAGATCGACGGGGCGAGCAGTACTTC.

This chain uses TRBV19 with TRBJ1-1; D ambiguous. The CDR3 runs to 13 residues. CDR1 is LNHDA and CDR2 is SQIVND in the germline V gene (reference sequence). The V end lost 3 bases, the J end lost 5 bases, and 10 bases lay between the germline ends. The CDR3 protein is CASSINTGTEAFF. DNA of the CDR3: TGTGCCAGTAGTATTAACACGGGGACTGAAGCTTTCTTT.

The rearrangement uses TRBV7-2 and TRBJ2-1; the match to TRBD2 covers 10 bases. V shed 1 base and J 12 bases; nucleotides not matched to a gene: 3. The CDR3 has 13 residues. Germline lookup yields CDR1 SGHTA and CDR2 FQGNSA. This CDR3 is CASSLDRTSGQFF. The CDR3 DNA is TGTGCCAGCAGCTTAGACCGGACTAGCGGGCAGTTCTTC. Combining the CDR3 with reference TRBV7-2 and TRBJ2-1 gives the whole variable domain GAGVSQSPSNKVTEKGKDVELRCDPISGHTALYWYRQSLGQGLEFLIYFQGNSAPDKSGLPSDRFSAERTGGSVSTLTIQRTQQEDSAVYLCASSLDRTSGQFFGPGTRLTVL.

The V gene is TRBV28, the J gene TRBJ1-1; D not certain. The germline V and J ends were trimmed by 5 bases and 6 bases, with 10 bases remaining between them. This CDR3 has 12 amino acids. Germline V lookup: CDR1 MDHEN, CDR2 SYDVKM. The CDR3 DNA is TGTGCCAGCAGTCCGGGCAGCCCTGAAGCTTTCTTT. It yields the protein CASSPGSPEAFF.

The J gene is TRBJ2-2, the V gene TRBV5-1, with a tentative D call TRBD2 (5 bases). V gave up 3 bases and J gave up 10 bases, with 13 bases separating them. The CDR3 totals 13 residues. Per the germline V gene, CDR1 is SGHRS and CDR2 is YFSETQ. The CDR3, as DNA: TGCGCCAGCAGCTCGCCGGACTTCGAGGAGCTGTTTTTT. This encodes CASSSPDFEELFF.

J is TRBJ1-1 and V is TRBV7-9; D may be TRBD1 (5 bases). The CDR3 runs to 12 residues. Germline CDR1 reads SEHNR; CDR2 reads FQNEAQ (reference sequence). The V gene lost 3 bases and the J gene lost 3 bases, with 5 bases spanning the gap. The CDR3 protein is CASSFRDTEAFF. For the CDR3, the DNA is TGTGCCAGCAGCTTCAGGGACACTGAAGCTTTCTTT.

The chain is built from TRBV28 and TRBJ1-5, with D unclear. This CDR3 is built from 15 residues. The germline gives CDR1 MDHEN, CDR2 SYDVKM. V was trimmed by 7 bases and J by 0 bases, leaving 13 bases between them. The CDR3: CASKYRFYSNQPQHF. As DNA, the CDR3 is TGTGCCAGCAAGTATCGGTTTTATAGCAATCAGCCCCAGCATTTT.

In this sample, this clone turned up once. The rearrangement links TRBV5-1 to TRBJ1-1, with D maybe TRBD1 (6 bases). The CDR3 has 13 residues. Germline V lookup: CDR1 SGHRS, CDR2 YFSETQ. The V gene lost 0 bases and the J gene lost 4 bases, with 7 bases spanning the gap. CDR3 nucleotide sequence: TGCGCCAGCAGCTTGGACAGGGTCACTGAAGCTTTCTTT. It is translated as CASSLDRVTEAFF. The full variable domain, with the rest looked up from reference TRBV5-1 and TRBJ1-1, is KAGVTQTPRYLIKTRGQQVTLSCSPISGHRSVSWYQQTPGQGLQFLFEYFSETQRNKGNFPGRFSGRQFSNSRSEMNVSTLELGDSALYLCASSLDRVTEAFFGQGTRLTVV.

This chain uses TRBV9 with TRBJ2-3; no definite D call. Germline assignment: CDR1 SGDLS and CDR2 YYNGEE. This CDR3 contains 15 residues. V shed 4 bases and J shed 2 bases, with 14 bases lying between them. The CDR3 sequence is CASSPRTQFTDTQYF. As DNA, the CDR3 is TGTGCCAGCAGCCCCCGGACCCAATTCACAGATACGCAGTATTTT.

This chain connects TRBV18 to TRBJ1-2; TRBD1 matches 9 bases. CDR1 is KGHSH and CDR2 is LQKENI in the germline V gene. This CDR3 has 12 amino acids. V lost 1 base, J lost 14 bases, and 5 bases stayed unmatched. DNA of the CDR3: TGTGCCAGCTCACCACAGGACAGGGGTCTTACCTTC. Translated: CASSPQDRGLTF. Variable domain in full (rest from reference TRBV18 and TRBJ1-2): NAGVMQNPRHLVRRRGQEARLRCSPMKGHSHVYWYRQLPEEGLKFMVYLQKENIIDESGMPKERFSAEFPKEGPSILRIQQVVRGDSAAYFCASSPQDRGLTFGSGTRLTVV.

The chain recombines TRBV29-1 with TRBJ2-7; perhaps TRBD1 as D (8 bases). Germline-derived CDR1 and CDR2 are SQVTM and ANQGSEA. The CDR3 is 15 residues long. Trimming pared 1 base from V and 6 bases from J, leaving 19 bases between. CDR3 in amino acids: CSVEGGGTGLFEQYF. CDR3 in DNA: TGCAGCGTTGAAGGGGGGGGGACAGGCTTGTTCGAGCAGTACTTC.

The chain is built from TRBV11-3 and TRBJ2-7; 12 bases map to TRBD2. Germline trimming cut 0 bases from V and 7 bases from J; bases unmatched to any gene: 10. CDR1 SGHNT and CDR2 YENEEA come from the germline V gene. The length of the CDR3 is 17 residues. The CDR3 DNA follows: TGTGCCAGCAGCTTAGAGGGGACTAGCGGGTACTATATAGAGCAGTACTTC. Its translation: CASSLEGTSGYYIEQYF.

This sequence joins TRBV11-3 and TRBJ2-1; no reliable D call. This CDR3 region has 15 residues. V was cut by 1 base and J by 0 bases, with 7 bases left in between. Germline V gene data show CDR1 as SGHNT and CDR2 as YENEEA. The CDR3 protein is CASSLVGLSYNEQFF. The CDR3, as DNA: TGTGCCAGCAGCTTAGTCGGGCTCTCCTACAATGAGCAGTTCTTC. Drawing the rest from reference TRBV11-3 and TRBJ2-1, the complete variable domain is EAGVVQSPRYKIIEKKQPVAFWCNPISGHNTLYWYLQNLGQGPELLIRYENEEAVDDSQLPKDRFSAERLKGVDSTLKIQPAELGDSAVYLCASSLVGLSYNEQFFGPGTRLTVL.

The genes are TRBV5-1 and TRBJ2-3; D not certain. The CDR3 extends over 13 amino acids. The ends were cut back, 1 base at V and 1 base at J, with 4 bases in the middle. Germline CDR1 SGHRS, CDR2 YFSETQ. The CDR3 here is CASSLWGTDTQYF. CDR3 DNA: TGCGCCAGCAGCTTGTGGGGCACAGATACGCAGTATTTT.

The chain uses TRBV28 and TRBJ1-2; D remains unclear. CDR1 is MDHEN, CDR2 SYDVKM, per germline. V lost 7 bases and J lost 2, with 8 bases in between. CDR3 length: 12 residues. CDR3 bases: TGTGCCAGCATGAACACAAACTATGGCTACACCTTC. This codes for CASMNTNYGYTF.

V gene TRBV5-6 combines with J gene TRBJ1-2; 7 nucleotides match TRBD1. The CDR3 runs 12 residues. Trimming took 4 bases from V and 11 from J; bases not matched to a gene: 8. In germline, CDR1 is SGHDT, CDR2 YYEEEE. CDR3 coding DNA: TGTGCCAGCAGCGTAGGGACAGACTGGTACACCTTC. As protein: CASSVGTDWYTF. The variable domain in full, completed from reference TRBV5-6 and TRBJ1-2, reads DAGVTQSPTHLIKTRGQQVTLRCSPKSGHDTVSWYQQALGQGPQFIFQYYEEEERQRGNFPDRFSGHQFPNYSSELNVNALLLGDSALYLCASSVGTDWYTFGSGTRLTVV.

The gene calls are TRBV7-2 and TRBJ2-7; maybe TRBD2 (6 bases). The CDR3 length is 14 residues. Germline-derived CDR1 and CDR2 are SGHTA and FQGNSA. Trimming took 1 base from V and 7 from J, leaving 14 bases between them. CDR3 in DNA: TGTGCCAGCAGCTTAGAACTAGCATCTGGGGAGCAGTACTTC. Protein product: CASSLELASGEQYF.

This chain connects TRBV7-3 to TRBJ2-3; D gene uncertain. Germline CDR1 is SGHTA and CDR2 is FQGTGA. Deletions cut 4 bases from V and 1 base from J, with 6 bases between. This CDR3 spans 13 amino acids. DNA of the CDR3: TGTGCCAGCAGCTCTCGGGGCACAGATACGCAGTATTTT. Protein sequence: CASSSRGTDTQYF.

This clone appeared once. The chain joins TRBV5-5 to TRBJ2-3; D not certain. CDR1 SGHKS and CDR2 YYEKEE come from the germline V gene (reference sequence). V was cut by 4 bases and J by 2 bases, with 14 bases left in between. This CDR3 spans 15 amino acids. CDR3 sequence (DNA): TGTGCCAGCAGCCCACACTCGGACGACACAGATACGCAGTATTTT. Its translation is CASSPHSDDTDTQYF.

The chain couples TRBV6-5 to TRBJ1-1, with D hard to call. The CDR3 runs 14 residues. V dropped 2 bases and J dropped 0 bases, with 7 bases sitting between them. Germline-derived CDR1 and CDR2 are MNHEY and SVGAGI. CDR3 DNA sequence: TGTGCCAGCAGTTACAACAGAATGAACACTGAAGCTTTCTTT. Its protein is CASSYNRMNTEAFF.

This rearrangement joins TRBV7-8 to TRBJ2-2, with TRBD2 matching over 13 bases. The CDR3 length is 18 residues. The germline gives CDR1 SGHVS, CDR2 FQNEAQ. The ends lost 5 bases at V and 4 bases at J; junction bases unmatched: 10. The CDR3 DNA follows: TGTGCCAGCAGCCTAAGGACTAGCGGGAGTGCGGGCACCGGGGAGCTGTTTTTT. It translates to CASSLRTSGSAGTGELFF.